These T cell receptor beta chains were read from a single sample in a study of a mutant IDH1 vaccine in newly diagnosed glioma. Measured with immunoSEQ multiplex PCR; TCRdb has only the in-frame clones, and not every one. The data show about 110,000 clones, with 75% to 90% seen just once and roughly 0.55% held by the top ten. Their cognate antigens are unknown. Sequenced here: PBMCs, sampled from a glioma patient whose treatment included an IDH1 peptide vaccine. These receptors were collected from a woman in her fifties or sixties with glioma. CDR3s include the opening cysteine and the closing phenylalanine or tryptophan. Fields, in order: J gene, clone size, V gene, D gene, CDR3 protein, CDR3 DNA. A D gene is named only where the DNA matches it firmly. Size is stated for part of the rows, as once, few or many counts, or as a class when the clone is expanded.

TRBJ1-4 | NA | TRBV4-1 | TRBD1 | CASSLTGGPNEKLFF | TGCGCCAGCAGCCTTACAGGGGGCCCTAATGAAAAACTGTTTTTT
TRBJ1-3 | NA | TRBV18 | NA | CASSPFQGSDSGNTIYF | TGTGCCAGCTCACCATTTCAGGGGTCAGACTCTGGAAACACCATATATTTT
TRBJ1-1 | NA | TRBV18 | NA | CASSPKGAGVMNTEAFF | TGTGCCAGCTCACCAAAAGGGGCAGGAGTGATGAACACTGAAGCTTTCTTT
TRBJ1-3 | NA | TRBV19 | NA | CASSMVFFSGNTIYF | TGTGCCAGTAGTATGGTTTTCTTCTCTGGAAACACCATATATTTT
TRBJ1-5 | NA | TRBV28 | TRBD1 | CASTIGTDSNQPQHF | TGTGCCAGCACCATAGGGACAGATAGCAATCAGCCCCAGCATTTT
TRBJ1-5 | NA | TRBV21-1 | NA | CATPGATLDRMKNGNQPQHF | TGTGCCACCCCGGGGGCTACTCTAGACAGGATGAAGAATGGCAATCAGCCCCAGCATTTT
TRBJ2-3 | NA | TRBV23-1 | TRBD2 | CANLSRREGQYTDTQYF | TGCGCCAATTTAAGTAGGCGGGAGGGCCAGTACACAGATACGCAGTATTTT
TRBJ1-1 | NA | TRBV6-5 | TRBD1 | CASSTNRGLPTEAFF | TGTGCCAGCAGTACTAACAGGGGGCTTCCAACTGAAGCTTTCTTT
TRBJ2-7 | NA | TRBV15 | NA | CATSSSGGPHEQYF | TGTGCCACCAGCTCTTCTGGGGGCCCACACGAGCAGTACTTC
TRBJ2-7 | NA | TRBV5-6 | NA | CASSLQEYEQYF | TGTGCCAGCAGTCTCCAGGAGTACGAGCAGTACTTC
TRBJ1-1 | NA | TRBV28 | NA | CASSQVRTEAFF | TGTGCCAGCAGCCAAGTTAGGACTGAAGCTTTCTTT
TRBJ1-1 | NA | TRBV28 | NA | CASSLSSGSAFF | TGTGCCAGCAGTTTGTCTTCGGGTTCAGCTTTCTTT
TRBJ2-4 | NA | TRBV7-9 | NA | CASGAGIYIQYF | TGTGCCAGCGGGGCGGGGATATATATTCAGTACTTC
TRBJ2-1 | NA | TRBV5-4 | NA | CASSWRDPGYEQFF | TGTGCCAGCAGCTGGCGGGACCCGGGATATGAGCAGTTCTTC
TRBJ2-5 | NA | TRBV5-1 | TRBD2 | CASSFGGAGVGETQYF | TGCGCCAGCAGCTTCGGGGGAGCGGGGGTGGGAGAGACCCAGTACTTC
TRBJ1-2 | NA | TRBV7-9 | TRBD1 | CASRREGQDQAGYTF | TGTGCCAGCAGACGGGAAGGACAGGATCAAGCTGGCTACACCTTC
TRBJ1-2 | NA | TRBV4-1 | TRBD1 | CASSQGGGGYGYTF | TGCGCCAGCAGCCAAGGAGGGGGCGGCTATGGCTACACCTTC
TRBJ2-7 | NA | TRBV2 | NA | CASKEYRYEQYF | TGTGCCAGCAAGGAGTACCGCTACGAGCAGTACTTC
TRBJ2-7 | NA | TRBV4-1 | NA | CASSQAGGPTYEQYF | TGCGCCAGCAGCCAAGCCGGCGGACCCACCTACGAGCAGTACTTC
TRBJ2-6 | NA | TRBV6-5 | NA | CASSSTGFSGANVLTF | TGTGCCAGCAGTTCTACAGGTTTCTCTGGGGCCAACGTCCTGACTTTC
TRBJ2-3 | NA | TRBV18 | NA | CASSPKSGVDTQYF | TGTGCCAGCTCACCAAAGTCGGGAGTGGATACGCAGTATTTT
TRBJ1-2 | NA | TRBV29-1 | TRBD1 | CSVKAGQGARDNYGYTF | TGCAGCGTAAAAGCGGGGCAGGGGGCGAGAGATAACTATGGCTACACCTTC
TRBJ2-2 | few | TRBV2 | NA | CAKQEGFTGELFF | TGTGCCAAGCAGGAGGGGTTCACCGGGGAGCTGTTTTTT
TRBJ2-3 | NA | TRBV9 | NA | CASSVDHGPDTQYF | TGTGCCAGCAGCGTAGATCATGGCCCGGATACGCAGTATTTT
TRBJ1-4 | NA | TRBV4-2 | TRBD1 | CASSSRTGNEKLFF | TGTGCCAGCAGCAGTCGGACAGGGAATGAAAAACTGTTTTTT
TRBJ2-3 | NA | TRBV7-3 | NA | CASSLLGETDTQYF | TGTGCCAGCAGCTTACTAGGGGAGACAGATACGCAGTATTTT
TRBJ2-7 | NA | TRBV5-1 | NA | CASSSQGLYEQYF | TGCGCCAGCAGCTCACAGGGTTTATACGAGCAGTACTTC
TRBJ2-1 | NA | TRBV9 | NA | CASSATSPYNEQFF | TGTGCCAGCAGCGCGACGTCTCCTTACAATGAGCAGTTCTTC
TRBJ1-4 | NA | TRBV9 | NA | CASSVEGRVYEKLFF | TGTGCCAGCAGCGTAGAGGGCAGGGTATACGAAAAACTGTTTTTT
TRBJ2-1 | NA | TRBV9 | NA | CASSGGQDYNEQFF | TGTGCCAGCAGCGGGGGGCAGGATTACAATGAGCAGTTCTTC
TRBJ2-1 | NA | TRBV7-3 | TRBD1 | CASSQPGQGDSEQFF | TGTGCCAGCAGCCAACCGGGACAGGGAGACAGTGAGCAGTTCTTC
TRBJ2-1 | once | TRBV5-1 | TRBD2 | CASSRRLAGLYNEQFF | TGCGCCAGCAGCCGCCGACTAGCGGGATTATACAATGAGCAGTTCTTC
TRBJ1-1 | NA | TRBV13 | NA | CASSLLAENTEAFF | TGTGCCAGCAGCTTATTGGCGGAGAACACTGAAGCTTTCTTT
TRBJ1-4 | NA | TRBV10-2 | NA | CASSESPIRQPNEKLFF | TGCGCCAGCAGTGAGTCGCCGATAAGACAGCCTAATGAAAAACTGTTTTTT
TRBJ1-3 | NA | TRBV9 | TRBD1 | CASSVEAGGSSGNTIYF | TGTGCCAGCAGCGTAGAGGCAGGGGGCAGCTCTGGAAACACCATATATTTT
TRBJ1-2 | NA | TRBV4-2 | NA | CASSQAPGGVDGYTF | TGTGCCAGCAGCCAAGCCCCGGGGGGGGTCGACGGCTACACCTTC
TRBJ2-1 | few | TRBV6-5 | NA | CASSPLRPQGEQFF | TGTGCCAGCAGCCCTCTCAGGCCGCAGGGGGAGCAGTTCTTC
TRBJ2-2 | NA | TRBV9 | TRBD2 | CASSVELAGGPGTGELFF | TGTGCCAGCAGCGTAGAACTAGCGGGAGGGCCGGGCACCGGGGAGCTGTTTTTT
TRBJ1-5 | few | TRBV27 | TRBD1 | CASSPGQGGRQPQHF | TGTGCCAGCAGTCCGGGACAGGGCGGGCGCCAGCCCCAGCATTTT
TRBJ1-2 | NA | TRBV5-6 | NA | CASSTYPGNYGYTF | TGTGCCAGCAGCACGTATCCGGGGAACTATGGCTACACCTTC
TRBJ2-3 | NA | TRBV5-6 | NA | CASSLVAGEQYF | TGTGCCAGCAGCTTGGTGGCAGGGGAGCAGTATTTT
TRBJ2-1 | NA | TRBV10-3 | TRBD2 | CATYSGLAGDQKVLF | TGTGCCACTTATAGTGGGTTAGCGGGAGACCAGAAGGTACTCTTC
TRBJ1-6 | NA | TRBV7-9 | NA | CASSLEYSPLHF | TGTGCCAGCAGCTTAGAATATTCACCCCTCCACTTT
TRBJ1-1 | NA | TRBV30 | NA | CAWARSRASEAFF | TGTGCCTGGGCCCGGAGCAGGGCCTCGGAAGCTTTCTTT
TRBJ2-7 | NA | TRBV5-1 | TRBD2 | CATPAREEAYGVEQYF | TGCGCCACCCCTGCCCGGGAGGAAGCGTATGGGGTCGAGCAGTACTTC
TRBJ2-2 | NA | TRBV7-9 | NA | CASSLARVNTGELFF | TGTGCCAGCAGCTTAGCCAGGGTGAACACCGGGGAGCTGTTTTTT
TRBJ2-7 | NA | TRBV9 | TRBD2 | CASSPRTSGRLEQYF | TGTGCCAGCAGCCCCCGGACTAGCGGGAGGCTCGAGCAGTACTTC
TRBJ2-7 | NA | TRBV4-1 | NA | CASSQEMTNSYEQYF | TGCGCCAGCAGCCAAGAGATGACGAACTCCTACGAGCAGTACTTC
TRBJ2-2 | NA | TRBV25-1 | NA | CASSASDSITGELFF | TGTGCCAGCAGTGCCTCGGACAGTATTACCGGGGAGCTGTTTTTT
TRBJ1-2 | once | TRBV9 | NA | CASSLGGGYTF | TGTGCCAGCAGCCTCGGAGGTGGCTACACCTTC
TRBJ2-3 | NA | TRBV9 | TRBD2 | CASSVLAGGDTQYF | TGTGCCAGCAGCGTCCTAGCGGGAGGGGATACGCAGTATTTT
TRBJ1-1 | NA | TRBV4-1 | TRBD1 | CASSQAGTGDTEAFF | TGCGCCAGCAGCCAAGCCGGGACAGGGGACACTGAAGCTTTCTTT
TRBJ2-7 | NA | TRBV12-2 | NA | CASRSEHRDEQYF | TGTGCAAGTCGCTCAGAACACAGGGACGAGCAGTACTTC
TRBJ2-3 | once | TRBV7-6 | NA | CASSQGRTDTQYF | TGTGCCAGCAGCCAGGGGCGCACAGATACGCAGTATTTT
TRBJ2-2 | NA | TRBV4-1 | TRBD2 | CASSQMSGRAAGELFF | TGCGCCAGCAGCCAAATGAGCGGGAGGGCCGCCGGGGAGCTGTTTTTT
TRBJ1-2 | NA | TRBV6-5 | NA | CASSYPGAGYGYTF | TGTGCCAGCAGTTACCCGGGGGCAGGGTATGGCTACACCTTC
TRBJ1-2 | once | TRBV5-6 | TRBD1 | CASSPGTGGANYGYTF | TGTGCCAGCAGCCCCGGGACAGGCGGAGCTAACTATGGCTACACCTTC
TRBJ2-2 | NA | TRBV6-5 | NA | CASSRTLGAGELFF | TGTGCCAGCAGCCGGACTCTCGGGGCCGGGGAGCTGTTTTTT
TRBJ1-3 | NA | TRBV5-1 | NA | CASSWGAHGNTIYF | TGCGCCAGCAGTTGGGGGGCGCATGGAAACACCATATATTTT
TRBJ2-2 | NA | TRBV2 | NA | CASREGSWMAGELFF | TGTGCCAGCAGGGAAGGGTCATGGATGGCCGGGGAGCTGTTTTTT